Given below is one T cell receptor beta chain in context. The antigen remains undetermined. Clones were sequenced by immunoSEQ multiplex PCR, and TCRdb holds only the in-frame ones, with some missing. The sample lists 2 million to 2.5 million clones; nearly 97% were seen once. This sample was included in a study of shared clonotypes between healthy human individuals. General study findings and limits: Naive subsets generally exceeded memory subsets in estimated richness.

This CDR3 contains 15 residues. Per germline, CDR1 SNHLY and CDR2 FYNNEI. Deletions cut 7 bases from V and 8 bases from J, with 20 bases between. This sequence joins TRBV2 and TRBJ1-4, with D perhaps matching TRBD1 (5 bases). The sample consisted of naive CD4+ T cells sorted from blood. Subset here: CD45RA+ positively selected. The sequence derives from a man in his late teens or twenties in good health. Here the CDR3 DNA reads TGTGCCAGCACGGGGGGACGGGGGTTTTACGAAAAACTGTTTTTT. Protein sequence: CASTGGRGFYEKLFF.